A selection of T cell receptor beta chains follows, all from one sample in a study of Tregs in tolerant kidney transplant recipients. Profiled with immunoSEQ multiplex PCR; TCRdb holds only in-frame clones, not every one. Of about 240,000 clones listed, roughly four fifths are singletons. Source material: CD4+ T cells from blood. The receptor source for this set is a human donor in good health. The CDR3 runs from the conserved cysteine through the conserved F or W. D genes are given only for firm matches. The size entry is marked missing in some rows and otherwise reads once, few, many or a size class.

cdr3_nt,cdr3_aa,v_call,j_call,cdr3_length,clone_size,d_call
TGTGCTAGCAGCTACGGGGATAATTCACCCCTCCACTTT,CASSYGDNSPLHF,TRBV6-5,TRBJ1-6,13,.,.
TGTGCTAGTGGTCAACAGAGGAACACTGAAGCTTTCTTT,CASGQQRNTEAFF,TRBV12-5,TRBJ1-1,13,.,.
TGTGCCAGCACCTCACCCGGGCAGGGAGGTCAGCCCCAGCATTTT,CASTSPGQGGQPQHF,TRBV28,TRBJ1-5,15,.,.
TGTGCCAGCAGCATCGCTAGCGGGAGGGCGCCCCATGAGCAGTTCTTC,CASSIASGRAPHEQFF,TRBV7-2,TRBJ2-1,16,.,TRBD2
TGCGCCAGCAGCTCAAGCCCACCAGTGCCTAGCGGGAGCTACGAGCAGTACTTC,CASSSSPPVPSGSYEQYF,TRBV5-1,TRBJ2-7,18,.,TRBD2
TGCGCCAGCAGCCAAGGACTAGCGGAGCCGTACAATGAGCAGTTCTTC,CASSQGLAEPYNEQFF,TRBV4-1,TRBJ2-1,16,.,TRBD2
TGTGCCAGCAGAGCCCTCTCTGGAAACACCATATATTTT,CASRALSGNTIYF,TRBV27,TRBJ1-3,13,.,.
TGTGCCAGCAGCGTCGATCTATCGGCAGATACGCAGTATTTT,CASSVDLSADTQYF,TRBV7-3,TRBJ2-3,14,.,.
TGTGCCAGCAGCTTGGCCGTGGAGGGGACCTATGGCTACACCTTC,CASSLAVEGTYGYTF,TRBV5-6,TRBJ1-2,15,.,.
TGTGCCAGCTCACCACCTGAGACAGGGACTGGGGCCAACGTCCTGACTTTC,CASSPPETGTGANVLTF,TRBV18,TRBJ2-6,17,.,TRBD1
TGTGCCAGCAGTTACGGGCAGGGATACATTCAGTACTTC,CASSYGQGYIQYF,TRBV6-5,TRBJ2-4,13,.,.
TGTGCCAGCAGCTTGGCTCTTTTCATCGGACTAGGTGTGAATGAGCAGTTCTTC,CASSLALFIGLGVNEQFF,TRBV5-8,TRBJ2-1,18,.,TRBD2
TGTGCCAGCAGCCAAGATCTGCTCAGGGGTCTCTACGAGCAGTACTTC,CASSQDLLRGLYEQYF,TRBV14,TRBJ2-7,16,once,.
TGTGCCAGTAGGGGGGGAGAGGATTCACCCCTCCACTTT,CASRGGEDSPLHF,TRBV19,TRBJ1-6,13,few,.
TGTGCCAGCAGCCCCGTTCCAGCGGGGAGTCGGTTCTTC,CASSPVPAGSRFF,TRBV2,TRBJ2-1,13,once,TRBD2
TGCGCCAGCAGCTTGGCCGATAGGGAGACCCAGTACTTC,CASSLADRETQYF,TRBV5-1,TRBJ2-5,13,.,.
TGTGCCAGCAGTGAGGGACAGGGGGATACGCAGTATTTT,CASSEGQGDTQYF,TRBV6-4,TRBJ2-3,13,.,TRBD1
TGTGCCAGCAGCTCGGGACTGAATACGCAGTATTTT,CASSSGLNTQYF,TRBV7-9,TRBJ2-3,12,.,.
TGTGCCAGCAGAGGACGGAGGGACTCACCCCTCCACTTT,CASRGRRDSPLHF,TRBV27,TRBJ1-6,13,few,.
TGTGCCAGCAGCGAGGGGCGGAGCAGCTCCTACGAGCAGTACTTC,CASSEGRSSSYEQYF,TRBV9,TRBJ2-7,15,.,.
TGTGCCAGCTCACCCCCAGGGGAAGAGACCCAGTACTTC,CASSPPGEETQYF,TRBV18,TRBJ2-5,13,.,.
TGCGCCAGCAGCCCTTTCGGGAGTTATGAGCAGTTCTTC,CASSPFGSYEQFF,TRBV4-1,TRBJ2-1,13,.,.
TGTGCCAGCTCACCGAAATTAGCGGGTGCAGATACGCAGTATTTT,CASSPKLAGADTQYF,TRBV18,TRBJ2-3,15,.,TRBD2
TGTGCCAGTAGTAGCGGACAGGGGAGGACAACCGGGGAGCTGTTTTTT,CASSSGQGRTTGELFF,TRBV19,TRBJ2-2,16,.,TRBD1
TGCAGCGTTGAGCTTGGGACGCGGGGCACCGGGGAGCTGTTTTTT,CSVELGTRGTGELFF,TRBV29-1,TRBJ2-2,15,.,.
TGTGCCAGCAGCAAAGGAGCCTTTCAGGGCCCCCAGCATTTT,CASSKGAFQGPQHF,TRBV21-1,TRBJ1-5,14,.,.
TGTGCCAGCAGTTTGGCGGGGATGAACACTGAAGCTTTCTTT,CASSLAGMNTEAFF,TRBV9,TRBJ1-1,14,.,.
TGTGCCAGCAGTTACCTAAACAGGGAAGGAGACGAGCAGTACTTC,CASSYLNREGDEQYF,TRBV6-5,TRBJ2-7,15,once,.
TGCGCCAGTTCCAGTTCGGGGGCGGATACGCAGTATTTT,CASSSSGADTQYF,TRBV5-1,TRBJ2-3,13,.,.
TGCGCCAGCAGCCGCTCGACAGGGCCGGATACGCAGTATTTT,CASSRSTGPDTQYF,TRBV4-1,TRBJ2-3,14,.,TRBD1
TGCAGCGCACGGGGGAGCTCCTACGAGCAGTACTTC,CSARGSSYEQYF,TRBV29-1,TRBJ2-7,12,few,.
TGTGCCAGCAGCCGATTAGCGGGAGTCACAGATACGCAGTATTTT,CASSRLAGVTDTQYF,TRBV14,TRBJ2-3,15,.,TRBD2
TGCGCCAGCAGCCAAGAGATAGCAGGGTCGGAGACCCAGTACTTC,CASSQEIAGSETQYF,TRBV4-1,TRBJ2-5,15,.,.
TGTGCCAGCAGCCCACAGACGAACACTGAAGCTTTCTTT,CASSPQTNTEAFF,TRBV7-9,TRBJ1-1,13,.,.
TGTGCCAGCAGCTTTAGTAGGGAAGAAGCTTTCTTT,CASSFSREEAFF,TRBV7-2,TRBJ1-1,12,few,.
TGCGCCAGCAGCTTGGGACCCCCCTTAAACTATGGCTACACCTTC,CASSLGPPLNYGYTF,TRBV5-1,TRBJ1-2,15,.,.
TGCGCCAGCAGCTTGGGGGACGTAACTCTCGATGGCTACACCTTC,CASSLGDVTLDGYTF,TRBV5-1,TRBJ1-2,15,.,.
TGTGCCAGCAGTACCCCCCTCGGGCCCCAGTGGGGCGGCTACACCTTC,CASSTPLGPQWGGYTF,TRBV27,TRBJ1-2,16,.,.
TGTGCCAGCAGCCGGGACAGCAGCTCTGGAAACACCATATATTTT,CASSRDSSSGNTIYF,TRBV7-2,TRBJ1-3,15,.,TRBD1
TGTGCCAGCAGCTTAGTAGCGTTCACATTAGATTACGAGCAGTACTTC,CASSLVAFTLDYEQYF,TRBV7-8,TRBJ2-7,16,.,.
TGTGCCAGCAGCGCCATGCCCCAAAACACTGAAGCTTTCTTT,CASSAMPQNTEAFF,TRBV9,TRBJ1-1,14,.,.
TGTGCCACCTCCCGGACAGTACGAGAGACCCAGTACTTC,CATSRTVRETQYF,TRBV6-1,TRBJ2-5,13,.,.
TGTGCCAGCAGCGTAGAAGTGGGTTTGGAGACCCAGTACTTC,CASSVEVGLETQYF,TRBV9,TRBJ2-5,14,.,.